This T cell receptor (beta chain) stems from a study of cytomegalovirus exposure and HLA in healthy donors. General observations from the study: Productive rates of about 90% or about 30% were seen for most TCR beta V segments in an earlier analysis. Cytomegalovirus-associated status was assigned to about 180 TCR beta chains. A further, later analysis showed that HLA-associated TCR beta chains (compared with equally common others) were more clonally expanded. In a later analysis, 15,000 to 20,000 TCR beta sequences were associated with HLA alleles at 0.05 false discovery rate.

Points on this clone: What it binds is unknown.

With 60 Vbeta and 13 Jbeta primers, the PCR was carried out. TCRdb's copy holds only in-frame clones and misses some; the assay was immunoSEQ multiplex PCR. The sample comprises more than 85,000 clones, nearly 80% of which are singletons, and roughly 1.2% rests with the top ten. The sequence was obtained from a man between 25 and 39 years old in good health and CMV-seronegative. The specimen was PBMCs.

CDR3 bases: TGCGCCAGCAGCCTCGGACAGGGGGCGGCCAATCAGCCCCAGCATTTT. Translated, it gives CASSLGQGAANQPQHF. The V and J genes are TRBV4-1 and TRBJ1-5; 11 bases align to TRBD1. This CDR3 comprises 16 residues. V lost 4 bases, J lost 3 bases, and 5 bases stayed unmatched. Germline-derived CDR1 and CDR2 are MGHRA and YSYEKL.